Each of the 32 T cell receptor beta chains below was sequenced from the same sample in a study of blood T cell repertoires in COVID-19. Clones were read by immunoSEQ multiplex PCR, and TCRdb kept only the in-frame ones, dropping some. The sample yields around 370,000 clones, approximately 90% seen once. Input material: peripheral blood. The receptors stem from a woman aged 18-35 years who had recovered from COVID-19.

The chain employs TRBV11-3 and TRBJ2-1; D possibly corresponds to TRBD2 (6 bases). Germline CDR1 SGHNT, CDR2 YENEEA. Trimming stripped 3 bases from V and 7 bases from J, with 13 bases between. The CDR3 spans 14 residues. The CDR3 here is CASSFLIRGNEQFF. DNA of the CDR3: TGTGCCAGCAGCTTCTTAATTCGGGGGAATGAGCAGTTCTTC.

This chain joins TRBV24-1 and TRBJ2-1, with 7 bases fitting TRBD1. Per germline, CDR1 KGHDR and CDR2 SFDVKD. V dropped 7 bases and J dropped 8; count of bases not matched to a gene: 7. The CDR3 has 13 amino acids. CDR3 in amino acids: CATRDPQGYEQFF. DNA of the CDR3: TGTGCCACCAGGGACCCACAGGGGTATGAGCAGTTCTTC.

This clone was seen more than once but under ten times. V is TRBV5-8 and J is TRBJ2-7; 10 nucleotides agree with TRBD2. The CDR3 extends over 15 amino acids. The V and J ends lost 6 bases and 0 bases, in that order; junction bases with no gene match: 6. The germline V gene encodes CDR1 SGHTS and CDR2 YDEGEE. Here the CDR3 reads CASNGLAVSSYEQYV. The DNA of the CDR3 is TGTGCCAGCAACGGACTAGCGGTTAGCTCCTACGAGCAGTACGTC.

The chain is built from TRBV6-5 and TRBJ1-5; 9 bases match TRBD1. Trimming cost V 5 bases and J 3 bases; bases outside gene matches: 5. The CDR3 has 15 amino acids. CDR1 and CDR2 from the germline V gene are MNHEY and SVGAGI. The CDR3 nucleotides are TGTGCCAGCAGTCCGACAGGGGGTCTCAATCAGCCCCAGCATTTT. Translating gives CASSPTGGLNQPQHF.

The rearrangement links TRBV6-2 or TRBV6-3 to TRBJ2-3, with D tentatively TRBD2 (6 bases). The CDR3 totals 15 residues. CDR1 is MNHEY and CDR2 is SVGEGT in the germline V gene. Between the trimmed V and J ends, which lost 4 bases and 2 bases, there was a span of 13 bases. The CDR3, as DNA: TGTGCCAGCAGTTCTCGCGGGAACCCCACAGATACGCAGTATTTT. Its translation: CASSSRGNPTDTQYF.

This clone showed up just once. The chain is built from TRBV11-2 and TRBJ2-2, with D unresolved. The ends were cut back, 3 bases at V and 1 base at J, with 9 bases in the middle. The germline V gene has CDR1 SGHAT and CDR2 FQNNGV. This CDR3 region has 15 residues. This CDR3 reads CASSFGRRNTGELFF. CDR3 nucleotide sequence: TGTGCCAGCAGCTTCGGCCGGAGGAACACCGGGGAGCTGTTTTTT.

The chain employs TRBV7-9 and TRBJ2-5, with TRBD1 matching over 8 bases. The length of the CDR3 is 17 residues. V lost 3 bases to trimming and J lost 0 bases; unmatched junction nucleotides: 9. Germline CDR1 SEHNR, CDR2 FQNEAQ (reference sequence). The CDR3 sequence: CASSFSAGQEYQETQYF. The CDR3 bases are TGTGCCAGCAGCTTTAGCGCGGGACAGGAGTACCAAGAGACCCAGTACTTC.

The table lists this clone with a few counts. The gene calls are TRBV19 and TRBJ1-2; TRBD1 agrees at 7 bases. V gave up 7 bases and J gave up 3 bases; unmatched junction bases: 8. Germline V gene data show CDR1 as LNHDA and CDR2 as SQIVND (reference sequence). CDR3 length: 14 amino acids. In DNA, the CDR3 is TGTGCCAGTACTCCATTGACAGGGTACTATGGCTACACCTTC. Amino acids: CASTPLTGYYGYTF.

The gene calls are TRBV6-5 and TRBJ2-1; 13 nucleotides align to TRBD2. CDR3 length: 16 amino acids. Losses at the gene ends were 4 bases for V and 2 bases for J; bases not matched to a gene: 2. Germline loops: CDR1 MNHEY, CDR2 SVGAGI. CDR3 protein: CASSFGLAGAYNEQFF. Written as DNA, the CDR3 is TGTGCCAGCAGTTTCGGACTAGCGGGAGCCTACAATGAGCAGTTCTTC.

The CDR3 here is CATSQGNSPLHF. The CDR3 nucleotides are TGTGCCACCTCACAGGGCAATTCACCCCTCCACTTT. The chain links TRBV24-1 to TRBJ1-6; D may be TRBD1 (6 bases). Germline V CDR1 and CDR2: KGHDR, SFDVKD. V dropped 9 bases and J dropped 7 bases, with 9 bases sitting between them. CDR3 length equals 12 residues.

The rearrangement uses TRBV5-5 and TRBJ2-1; 10 positions agree with TRBD2. The CDR3 is 15 residues long. The junction had 5 bases not matched to a gene; V was cut back by 4 bases and J by 4 bases. Per the germline V gene, CDR1 is SGHKS and CDR2 is YYEKEE (reference sequence). This CDR3 is CASSRTSGDYNEQFF. CDR3 in DNA: TGTGCCAGCAGCCGAACTAGCGGGGATTACAATGAGCAGTTCTTC.

The chain links TRBV5-6 to TRBJ2-3; D is possibly TRBD2 (5 bases). The CDR3 totals 16 residues. Germline assignment: CDR1 SGHDT and CDR2 YYEEEE. Trimming removed 4 bases at V and 0 bases at J, with 15 bases between. The CDR3 loop reads CASSPNSAASTDTQYF. CDR3 nucleotides: TGTGCCAGCAGCCCCAATAGCGCTGCTAGCACAGATACGCAGTATTTT.

The rearrangement links TRBV9 to TRBJ2-1, with 7 bases lining up with TRBD2. V trimming: 0 bases; J trimming: 6 bases; junction bases outside the gene matches: 12. The length of the CDR3 is 17 residues. The germline V gene has CDR1 SGDLS and CDR2 YYNGEE. The CDR3 reads CASSVDDPSGWGNEQFF. The CDR3 nucleotides read TGTGCCAGCAGCGTAGACGATCCTAGCGGCTGGGGCAATGAGCAGTTCTTC.

The chain is built from TRBV11-2 and TRBJ1-1, with D possibly matching TRBD1 (5 bases). V gave up 0 bases and J gave up 4 bases, with 9 bases separating them. This CDR3 has 14 residues. From germline, CDR1 is SGHAT and CDR2 FQNNGV. The DNA for the CDR3 is TGTGCCAGCAGCTTAGATCGGGGGGTCACTGAAGCTTTCTTT. Its protein product is CASSLDRGVTEAFF.

The CDR3 spells CASSVQTDLSSYEQYV. In nucleotides, the CDR3 is TGTGCCAGCAGCGTACAGACGGATTTGAGCTCCTACGAGCAGTACGTC. V usage is TRBV21-1 and J usage is TRBJ2-7; the table's D call, TRBD1, was not checked against the DNA. TRBV21-1 is a recognized pseudogene. This CDR3 is 16 amino acids long.

This chain connects TRBV24-1 to TRBJ1-2, with 9 bases matching TRBD1. V was clipped by 0 bases and J by 4 bases; unmatched bases: 14. Germline CDR1 KGHDR, CDR2 SFDVKD. The CDR3 covers 19 residues. CDR3 protein: CATSDLTGGSIFPIYGYTF. The CDR3, as DNA: TGTGCCACCAGTGATTTGACAGGGGGCTCTATTTTCCCCATCTATGGCTACACCTTC.

The chain links TRBV2 to TRBJ1-1; D is perhaps TRBD1 (5 bases). There are 16 residues in the CDR3. Germline-derived CDR1 and CDR2 are SNHLY and FYNNEI. Trimming left V 7 bases short and J 4 bases short, with 22 bases between. CDR3 DNA sequence: TGTGCCAGCACCACAGGTTGGCAGGGTGTAGGCACTGAAGCTTTCTTT. Translated: CASTTGWQGVGTEAFF.

This chain connects TRBV6-1 to TRBJ2-1, with D possibly matching TRBD1 (5 bases). In germline, CDR1 is MNHNS, CDR2 SASEGT. V was pared by 3 bases and J by 1 base, with 10 bases between. The CDR3 sequence is 15 residues long. The CDR3 coding sequence is TGTGCCAGCAGTGAGGGGCAGTTTTCCTACAATGAGCAGTTCTTC. As protein: CASSEGQFSYNEQFF.

V gene TRBV6-1 combines with J gene TRBJ2-7, with D perhaps matching TRBD2 (6 bases). The CDR3 sequence is 12 residues long. The germline V gene has CDR1 MNHNS and CDR2 SASEGT. V was trimmed by 3 bases and J by 9 bases, leaving 12 bases between them. The CDR3 bases are TGTGCCAGCAGTGAGCGGGGACTTCGGCAGTACGTC. Its translation: CASSERGLRQYV.

The rearrangement uses TRBV7-8 and TRBJ1-2; the match to TRBD1 covers 7 bases. V lost 1 base and J lost 4; bases outside the gene matches: 12. The CDR3 runs 17 residues. CDR1 and CDR2 (germline): SGHVS, FQNEAQ. The DNA of the CDR3 is TGTGCCAGCAGCTTAGGTTTTAGGGGGCCCTACGGCTATGGCTACACCTTC. Its protein product is CASSLGFRGPYGYGYTF.

The chain combines TRBV4-3 with TRBJ1-2; D remains ambiguous. With 0 bases removed from V and 1 base from J, the gap between germline ends came to 9 bases. CDR1 and CDR2 from the germline V gene are LGHNA and YSLEER. The CDR3 runs 15 residues. CDR3 in amino acids: CASSQDLANNYGYTF. The CDR3 nucleotides read TGCGCCAGCAGCCAAGATTTAGCCAATAACTATGGCTACACCTTC.

A remark on this clone: A read error may account for a junction end that differs from germline. The chain uses TRBV4-3 and TRBJ1-6, with a possible D match to TRBD1 (6 bases). This CDR3 comprises 15 residues. Germline lookup yields CDR1 LGHNA and CDR2 YSLEER. CDR3 sequence (DNA): TGCGCCAGCAGCAAAGAAATCAGGGGTAATTCACCCCTCCACTTT. Protein product: CASSKEIRGNSPLHF.

The chain has TRBV28 and TRBJ1-1; unclear D gene. This CDR3 comprises 11 residues. Germline lookup yields CDR1 MDHEN and CDR2 SYDVKM. V gave up 10 bases and J gave up 5 bases, with 11 bases separating them. The CDR3 region is CATSGITEAFF. The CDR3 nucleotides are TGTGCCACTTCAGGAATTACTGAAGCTTTCTTT.

On this clone: The same CDR3 also results from other DNA sequences found in this sample. The chain carries TRBV5-8 and TRBJ1-5; D ambiguous. Trimming removed 4 bases from V and 4 bases from J, with 9 bases in between. Germline V gives CDR1 SGHTS, CDR2 YDEGEE. This CDR3 spans 13 amino acids. CDR3 bases: TGTGCCAGCAGCCTGACTGGGAATCAGCCCCAGCATTTT. Residues: CASSLTGNQPQHF.

The chain combines TRBV5-1 with TRBJ2-2; TRBD2 aligns across 11 bases. There are 16 residues in the CDR3. Germline V lookup: CDR1 SGHRS, CDR2 YFSETQ. The V and J ends lost 4 bases and 5 bases, in that order; junction bases with no gene match: 7. CDR3 in amino acids: CASSGGLAEGTGELFF. The CDR3 bases are TGCGCCAGCAGCGGGGGACTAGCGGAGGGGACCGGGGAGCTGTTTTTT.

This chain connects TRBV12-5 to TRBJ2-2; D is perhaps TRBD2 (6 bases). The germline V and J ends were trimmed by 5 bases and 4 bases, with 14 bases remaining between them. Germline V CDR1 and CDR2: LGHNT, FRNRAP. The CDR3 is 15 amino acids. CDR3 loop: CASGPRLGPTGELFF. CDR3 nucleotides: TGTGCTAGTGGTCCCCGACTAGGACCCACCGGGGAGCTGTTTTTT.

Here the CDR3 reads CASSLAAGPSYNEQFF. For the CDR3, the DNA is TGCGCCAGCAGCCTCGCGGCGGGACCTTCCTACAATGAGCAGTTCTTC. The chain links TRBV5-1 to TRBJ2-1, with D perhaps TRBD2 (6 bases). Germline loops: CDR1 SGHRS, CDR2 YFSETQ. The CDR3 loop spans 16 amino acids. V was shortened by 4 bases and J by 1 base, with 15 bases between the two germline ends.

This rearrangement joins TRBV28 to TRBJ1-2, with D possibly TRBD1 on 5 matching bases. V was pared by 5 bases and J by 4 bases, with 17 bases between. The CDR3 has 15 residues. Per germline, CDR1 MDHEN and CDR2 SYDVKM. The CDR3 is CASSPSFGGTYGYTF. CDR3 in DNA: TGTGCCAGCAGTCCGTCCTTTGGGGGGACCTATGGCTACACCTTC.

This clone was observed a few times. The chain combines TRBV5-5 with TRBJ1-5, with 7 positions matching TRBD1. The trim removed 4 bases at V and 0 bases at J, leaving 4 bases unmatched. The CDR3 covers 15 residues. CDR1 is SGHKS and CDR2 is YYEKEE in the germline V gene (reference sequence). CDR3 coding DNA: TGTGCCAGCAGCCAAACAGGGGTTAGCAATCAGCCCCAGCATTTT. This sequence encodes CASSQTGVSNQPQHF.

The rearrangement uses TRBV27 and TRBJ2-4; D possibly corresponds to TRBD1 (6 bases). Between the trimmed V and J ends, which lost 3 bases and 14 bases, there was a span of 17 bases. In germline, CDR1 is MNHEY, CDR2 SMNVEV (reference sequence). The CDR3 spans 13 residues. CDR3 in amino acids: CASSLVAGAPEYF. The CDR3 coding sequence is TGTGCCAGCAGTTTGGTTGCAGGGGCCCCCGAGTACTTC.

This chain links TRBV7-6 with TRBJ2-3, with 12 bases identical to TRBD2. Unmatched junction bases numbered 8, after V lost 5 bases and J lost 2 bases. This CDR3 is built from 17 residues. Germline CDR1 is SGHVS and CDR2 is FNYEAQ. CDR3 nucleotide sequence: TGTGCCAGCAGCCTGTCTCTAGCGGGAGGGAACACAGATACGCAGTATTTT. This translates into CASSLSLAGGNTDTQYF.

The chain employs TRBV7-2 and TRBJ1-5; the D gene is possibly TRBD1 (6 bases). CDR3 length: 14 residues. Germline CDR1 SGHTA, CDR2 FQGNSA. The V end was cut by 7 bases, the J end by 6 bases, with 16 bases between. The CDR3, as DNA: TGTGCCAGCACCTCGGCAGGGGCGGGTCAGCCCCAGCATTTT. Its protein is CASTSAGAGQPQHF. Using reference TRBV7-2 and TRBJ1-5 for the parts outside the CDR3, the full variable domain is GAGVSQSPSNKVTEKGKDVELRCDPISGHTALYWYRQSLGQGLEFLIYFQGNSAPDKSGLPSDRFSAERTGGSVSTLTIQRTQQEDSAVYLCASTSAGAGQPQHFGDGTRLSIL.